The rows below give T cell receptor beta chains drawn from one sample of a study of shared clonotypes between healthy human individuals. Sequenced by immunoSEQ multiplex PCR; TCRdb stores in-frame clones only, minus some. Of around 240,000 clones in the sample, about 69% were seen once. Source material: memory CD4+ T cells sorted from blood. The receptor source for this set is a young man in good health. The conserved cysteine and the conserved F or W are not part of the CDR3 here.

v_gene	len	j_gene	CDR3aa
TRBV7-2	14	TRBJ2-7	ASSPQPGLAVYEQY
TRBV20-1	9	TRBJ2-1	SARFLAEQF
TRBV11-2	11	TRBJ2-7	ASSLSLVGEQY
TRBV11-3	12	TRBJ2-7	ASSLRTTNYEQY
TRBV30	11	TRBJ2-5	AWSVDTPETQY
TRBV5-1	10	TRBJ2-2	ASGLYTGELF
TRBV7-2	13	TRBJ1-4	ASGPTGATNEKLF
TRBV2	14	TRBJ2-1	ASSPHPSGIIDEQF
TRBV15	13	TRBJ2-7	ATSRGGQGGGEQY
TRBV6-6	11	TRBJ1-5	ASRHRGDQPQH
TRBV18	14	TRBJ1-2	ASSPVPRQGDYGYT
TRBV28	13	TRBJ1-4	ASTTEGATNEKLF
TRBV6-6	12	TRBJ2-7	ASKGRVGSYEQY
TRBV6-4	12	TRBJ2-3	ASSEISGTDTQY
TRBV29-1	11	TRBJ1-1	SVTGVENTEAF
TRBV6-5	11	TRBJ2-7	ASSYDRGNEQY
TRBV18	13	TRBJ2-7	ASSPRGQGVYEQY
TRBV18	12	TRBJ2-7	ASSPGTSSYEQY
TRBV15	12	TRBJ1-2	ATSRAGRGYGYT
TRBV6-6	11	TRBJ1-1	ASSQTANTEAF
TRBV9	13	TRBJ2-1	ASSVRQGPYNEQF
TRBV10-3	10	TRBJ2-7	AISESSHEQY
TRBV6-1	10	TRBJ2-1	ASSLGPPTQF
TRBV6-6	13	TRBJ2-1	ASSHPTLGVNEQF
TRBV20-1	9	TRBJ2-7	SARKSTGAY
TRBV9	13	TRBJ2-1	ASSLQGGGYNEQF
TRBV10-1	12	TRBJ2-7	ASSQGPGSYEQY
TRBV9	11	TRBJ1-2	ASSPHQGYGYT
TRBV27	11	TRBJ2-5	ASRGSLEETQY
TRBV5-1	14	TRBJ2-7	ASSRQGAGLSYEQY
TRBV10-3	14	TRBJ2-3	AISDNGNWGTDTQY
TRBV4-1	13	TRBJ1-2	ASSQDGRFSGGYT
TRBV5-1	17	TRBJ2-6	ASSLGVWGLVSGANVLT
TRBV23-1	7	TRBJ2-7	VEAYEQY
TRBV28	17	TRBJ2-2	ASSSPPGLAGVFPGELF
TRBV7-3	11	TRBJ2-1	ASSGNRGDEQF
TRBV2	11	TRBJ1-1	ASRYQMNTEAF
TRBV28	14	TRBJ2-2	ASSSPGLAGAGELF
TRBV5-5	14	TRBJ2-5	ASSGGTSGYQETQY
TRBV6-1	12	TRBJ1-4	ASTPGQGFGPLF
TRBV7-9	12	TRBJ1-4	ASSREQPNEKLF
TRBV6-5	11	TRBJ2-7	ASGRSAAYEQY
TRBV6-1	15	TRBJ2-1	ASSEGRLAANYNEQF
TRBV4-2	16	TRBJ2-1	ASSQVDLAGFSYNEQF
TRBV5-4	13	TRBJ1-1	ASSLGQQMNTEAF
TRBV18	14	TRBJ2-1	ASSPLAILRYNEQF
TRBV18	12	TRBJ2-3	ASSPGRAPDTQY
TRBV27	14	TRBJ2-1	ASSEVKGRIGNEQF
TRBV2	12	TRBJ1-5	ASSADLVNQPQH
TRBV14	14	TRBJ2-7	ASSQTGGRGRYEQY
TRBV2	12	TRBJ1-5	ASADSYSNQPQH
TRBV28	12	TRBJ2-2	ASSHSGNTGELF
TRBV4-1	13	TRBJ1-1	ASSQGQGRSTEAF
TRBV6-5	12	TRBJ2-1	ASSYDRTYNEQF
TRBV7-8	8	TRBJ2-1	ALGNNEQF